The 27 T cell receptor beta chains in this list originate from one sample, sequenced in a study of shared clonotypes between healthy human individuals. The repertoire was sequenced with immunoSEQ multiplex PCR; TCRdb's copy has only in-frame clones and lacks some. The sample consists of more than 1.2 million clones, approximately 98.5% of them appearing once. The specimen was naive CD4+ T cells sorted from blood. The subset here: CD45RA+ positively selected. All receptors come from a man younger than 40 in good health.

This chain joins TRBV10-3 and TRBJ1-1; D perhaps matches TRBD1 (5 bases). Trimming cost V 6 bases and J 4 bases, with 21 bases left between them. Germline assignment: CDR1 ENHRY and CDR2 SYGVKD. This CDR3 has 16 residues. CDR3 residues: CAISAATLGGFTEAFF. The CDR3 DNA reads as TGTGCCATCAGCGCTGCCACCCTCGGGGGGTTCACTGAAGCTTTCTTT.

CDR3 DNA sequence: TGTGCCAGCAGGGACAGGACCGACTCCTACGAGCAGTACTTC. It is translated as CASRDRTDSYEQYF. The J gene is TRBJ2-7, the V gene TRBV2, with 7 bases matching TRBD1. This CDR3 is built from 14 residues. From germline, CDR1 is SNHLY and CDR2 FYNNEI. The V gene end was trimmed by 6 bases and the J gene end by 0 bases; junction bases not matched to a gene: 5.

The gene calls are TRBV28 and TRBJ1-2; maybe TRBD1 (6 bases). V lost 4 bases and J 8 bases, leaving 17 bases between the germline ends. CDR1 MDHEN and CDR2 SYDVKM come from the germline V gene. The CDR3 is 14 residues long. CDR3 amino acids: CASSSPGAAGGYTF. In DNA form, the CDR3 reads TGTGCCAGCAGTTCCCCGGGGGCCGCGGGGGGCTACACCTTC.

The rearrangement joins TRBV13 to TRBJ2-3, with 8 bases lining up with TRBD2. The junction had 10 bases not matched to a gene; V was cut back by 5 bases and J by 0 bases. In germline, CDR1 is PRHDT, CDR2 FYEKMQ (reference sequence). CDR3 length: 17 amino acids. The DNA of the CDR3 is TGTGCCAGCAGCCTCCAAATACTAGCGGCGAGCACAGATACGCAGTATTTT. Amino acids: CASSLQILAASTDTQYF.

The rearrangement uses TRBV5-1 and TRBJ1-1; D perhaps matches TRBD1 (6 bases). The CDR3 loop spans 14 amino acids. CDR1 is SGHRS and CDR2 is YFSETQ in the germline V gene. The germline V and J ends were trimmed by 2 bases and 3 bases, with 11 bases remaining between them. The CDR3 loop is CASSFGGRDTEAFF. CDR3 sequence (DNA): TGCGCCAGCAGCTTTGGGGGGCGGGACACTGAAGCTTTCTTT.

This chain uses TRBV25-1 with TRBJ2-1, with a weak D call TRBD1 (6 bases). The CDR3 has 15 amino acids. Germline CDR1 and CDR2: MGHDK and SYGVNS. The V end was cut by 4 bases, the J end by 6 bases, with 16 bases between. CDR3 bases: TGTGCCAGCAGTGGAAAATCTCAGGGGAGCAATGAGCAGTTCTTC. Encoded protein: CASSGKSQGSNEQFF.

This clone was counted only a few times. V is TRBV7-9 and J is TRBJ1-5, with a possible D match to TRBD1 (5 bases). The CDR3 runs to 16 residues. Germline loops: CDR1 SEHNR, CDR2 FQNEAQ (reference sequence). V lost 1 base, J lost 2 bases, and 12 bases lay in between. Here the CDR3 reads CASSLGVGDRNQPQHF. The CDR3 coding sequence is TGTGCCAGCAGCTTAGGGGTGGGGGATCGCAATCAGCCCCAGCATTTT.

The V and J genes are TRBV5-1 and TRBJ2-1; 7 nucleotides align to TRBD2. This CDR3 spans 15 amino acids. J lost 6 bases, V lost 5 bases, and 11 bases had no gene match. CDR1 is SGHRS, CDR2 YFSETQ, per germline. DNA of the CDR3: TGCGCCAGCAGGAGATTGGCTAGCGGACTCAATGAGCAGTTCTTC. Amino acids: CASRRLASGLNEQFF.

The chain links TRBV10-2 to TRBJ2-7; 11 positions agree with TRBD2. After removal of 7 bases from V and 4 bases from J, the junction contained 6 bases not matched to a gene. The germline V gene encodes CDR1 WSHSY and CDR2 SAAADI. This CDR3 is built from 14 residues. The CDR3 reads CASTLTSGSYEQYF. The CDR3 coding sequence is TGCGCCAGCACCCTCACTAGCGGGAGTTACGAGCAGTACTTC.

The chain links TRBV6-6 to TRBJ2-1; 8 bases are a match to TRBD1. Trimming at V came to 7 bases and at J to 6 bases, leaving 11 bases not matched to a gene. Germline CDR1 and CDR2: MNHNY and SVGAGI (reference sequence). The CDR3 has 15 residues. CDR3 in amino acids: CASTLPQGAGNEQFF. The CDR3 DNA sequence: TGTGCCAGCACCCTGCCCCAGGGGGCAGGCAATGAGCAGTTCTTC.

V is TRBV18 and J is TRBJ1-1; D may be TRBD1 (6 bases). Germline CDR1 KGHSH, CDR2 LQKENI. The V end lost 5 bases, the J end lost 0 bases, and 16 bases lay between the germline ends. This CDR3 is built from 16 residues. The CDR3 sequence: CASSALGGPMNTEAFF. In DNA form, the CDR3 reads TGTGCCAGCTCAGCATTAGGGGGGCCTATGAACACTGAAGCTTTCTTT.

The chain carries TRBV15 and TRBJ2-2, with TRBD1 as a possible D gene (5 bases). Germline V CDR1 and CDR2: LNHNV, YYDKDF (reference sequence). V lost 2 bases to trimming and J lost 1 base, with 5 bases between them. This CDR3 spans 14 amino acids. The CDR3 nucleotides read TGTGCCACCAGCAGAACAGGGAACACCGGGGAGCTGTTTTTT. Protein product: CATSRTGNTGELFF.

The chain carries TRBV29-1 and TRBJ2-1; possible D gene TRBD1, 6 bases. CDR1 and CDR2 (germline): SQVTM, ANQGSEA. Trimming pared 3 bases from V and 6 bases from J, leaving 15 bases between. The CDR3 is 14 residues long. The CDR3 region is CSVDEGVGGNEQFF. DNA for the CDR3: TGCAGCGTTGACGAGGGAGTAGGGGGCAATGAGCAGTTCTTC.

The CDR3 protein is CASSVGRQGVYGYTF. The CDR3 nucleotides are TGTGCCAGCAGCGTAGGGAGACAGGGGGTCTATGGCTACACCTTC. V is TRBV9 and J is TRBJ1-2; the match to TRBD1 covers 9 bases. CDR3 size: 15 residues. V was clipped by 0 bases and J by 4 bases; unmatched bases: 4. Germline-derived CDR1 and CDR2 are SGDLS and YYNGEE.

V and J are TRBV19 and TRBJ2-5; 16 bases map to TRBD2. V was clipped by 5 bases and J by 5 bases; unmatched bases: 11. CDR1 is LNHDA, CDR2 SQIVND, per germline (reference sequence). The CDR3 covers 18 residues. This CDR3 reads CASSPGTSGRAFGETQYF. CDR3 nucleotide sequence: TGTGCCAGTAGTCCGGGGACTAGCGGGAGGGCCTTCGGGGAGACCCAGTACTTC.

In DNA, the CDR3 is TGCGCCAGCAGCCAAGATCTGACTAGCGGGAGCACAGATACGCAGTATTTT. This encodes CASSQDLTSGSTDTQYF. V gene TRBV4-1 combines with J gene TRBJ2-3, with 10 bases identical to TRBD2. The CDR3 covers 17 residues. The trim removed 0 bases at V and 0 bases at J, leaving 3 bases unmatched. CDR1 is MGHRA and CDR2 is YSYEKL in the germline V gene.

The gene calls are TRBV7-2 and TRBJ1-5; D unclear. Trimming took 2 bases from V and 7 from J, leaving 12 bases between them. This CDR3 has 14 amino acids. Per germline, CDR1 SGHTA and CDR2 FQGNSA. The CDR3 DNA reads TGTGCCAGCAGCTTAACGGCAGCAGGACAGCCCCAGCATTTT. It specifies CASSLTAAGQPQHF.

Here the CDR3 reads CASSQRQDTEAFF. For the CDR3, the DNA is TGTGCCAGCAGTCAAAGACAGGACACTGAAGCTTTCTTT. The chain has TRBV6-5 and TRBJ1-1, with D perhaps TRBD1 (6 bases). The CDR3 is 13 amino acids. The ends were cut back, 5 bases at V and 3 bases at J, with 10 bases in the middle. The V gene's germline CDR1 is MNHEY and CDR2 SVGAGI.

As DNA, the CDR3 is TGTGCCAGCAGTGAATTCACAACCCCAAACACCGGGGAGCTGTTTTTT. This codes for CASSEFTTPNTGELFF. The chain recombines TRBV2 with TRBJ2-2; D remains ambiguous. The CDR3 spans 16 residues. CDR1 and CDR2 from the germline V gene are SNHLY and FYNNEI. V dropped 2 bases and J dropped 2 bases, with 12 bases sitting between them.

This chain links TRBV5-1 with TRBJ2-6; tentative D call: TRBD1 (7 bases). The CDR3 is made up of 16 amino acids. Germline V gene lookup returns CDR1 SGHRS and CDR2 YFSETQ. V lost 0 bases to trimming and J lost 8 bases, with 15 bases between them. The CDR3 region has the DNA TGCGCCAGCAGCTTGGCCGGCGGGACAGCCACCAACGTCCTGACTTTC. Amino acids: CASSLAGGTATNVLTF.

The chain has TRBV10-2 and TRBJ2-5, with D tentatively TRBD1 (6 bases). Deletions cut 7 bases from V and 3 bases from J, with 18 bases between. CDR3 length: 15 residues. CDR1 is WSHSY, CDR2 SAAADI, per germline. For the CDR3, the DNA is TGCGCCAGCACTACCAGGGTGAACAGGGAAGAGACCCAGTACTTC. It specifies CASTTRVNREETQYF.

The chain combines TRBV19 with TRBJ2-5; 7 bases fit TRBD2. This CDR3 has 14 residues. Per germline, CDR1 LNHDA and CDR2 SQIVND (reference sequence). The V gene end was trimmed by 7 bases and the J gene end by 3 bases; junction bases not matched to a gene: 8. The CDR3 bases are TGTGCCAGTAAGTTCGGCGGGAGAGAAGAGACCCAGTACTTC. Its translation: CASKFGGREETQYF.

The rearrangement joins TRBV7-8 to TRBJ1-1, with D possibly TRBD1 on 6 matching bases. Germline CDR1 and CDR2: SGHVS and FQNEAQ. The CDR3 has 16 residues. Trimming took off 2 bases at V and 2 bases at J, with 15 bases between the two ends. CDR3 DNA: TGTGCCAGCAGCTTATGGGACACGCGGAGCAACACTGAAGCTTTCTTT. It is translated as CASSLWDTRSNTEAFF.

CDR3 loop: CASSSRDNQWYGYTF. CDR3 sequence (DNA): TGTGCCAGCAGCTCCCGGGACAATCAATGGTATGGCTACACCTTC. This rearrangement joins TRBV5-6 to TRBJ1-2; tentative D call: TRBD1 (6 bases). This CDR3 spans 15 amino acids. Germline CDR1 SGHDT, CDR2 YYEEEE. V was shortened by 3 bases and J by 5 bases, with 17 bases between the two germline ends.

CDR3 bases: TGTGCCAGCAGCGTAGCCAGCAGCCACACCGGGGAGCTGTTTTTT. Translating gives CASSVASSHTGELFF. The rearrangement links TRBV9 to TRBJ2-2, with D hard to call. The V gene's germline CDR1 is SGDLS and CDR2 YYNGEE. This CDR3 contains 15 residues. Trimming pared 0 bases from V and 3 bases from J, leaving 9 bases between.

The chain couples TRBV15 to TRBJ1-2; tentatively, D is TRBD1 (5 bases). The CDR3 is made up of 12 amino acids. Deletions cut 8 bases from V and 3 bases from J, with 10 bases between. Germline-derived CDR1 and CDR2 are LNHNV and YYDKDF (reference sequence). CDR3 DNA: TGTGCCACCTCGGGAGGGGACTATGGCTACACCTTC. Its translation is CATSGGDYGYTF.

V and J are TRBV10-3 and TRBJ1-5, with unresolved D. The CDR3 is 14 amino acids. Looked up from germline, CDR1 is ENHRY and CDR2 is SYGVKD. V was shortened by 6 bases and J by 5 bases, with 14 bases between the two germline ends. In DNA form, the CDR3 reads TGTGCCATCAGCGACCCCCAGGCCCATCAGCCCCAGCATTTT. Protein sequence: CAISDPQAHQPQHF.